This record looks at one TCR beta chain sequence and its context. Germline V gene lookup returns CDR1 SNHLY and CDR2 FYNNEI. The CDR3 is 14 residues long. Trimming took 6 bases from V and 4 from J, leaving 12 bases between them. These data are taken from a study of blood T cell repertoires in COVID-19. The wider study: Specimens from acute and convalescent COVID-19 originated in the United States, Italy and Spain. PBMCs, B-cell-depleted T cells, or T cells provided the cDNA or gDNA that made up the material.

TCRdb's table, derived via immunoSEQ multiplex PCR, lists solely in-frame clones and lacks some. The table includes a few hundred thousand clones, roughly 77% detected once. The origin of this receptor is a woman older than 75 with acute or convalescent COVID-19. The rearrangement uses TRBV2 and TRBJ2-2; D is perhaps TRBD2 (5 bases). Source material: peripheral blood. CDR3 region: CASSLARSTGELFF. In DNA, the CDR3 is TGTGCCAGCAGCCTAGCTCGTAGCACCGGGGAGCTGTTTTTT.